A single sample is the source of the 25 T cell receptor beta chains below, sequenced in a study of PD-1 blockade in classical Hodgkin lymphoma. Every patient had relapsed following autologous stem cell transplantation, and cohorts differed in brentuximab vedotin exposure. Generated by immunoSEQ multiplex PCR, the TCRdb table keeps only in-frame clones and is missing some. The sample has approximately 61,000 clones, over 75% seen once; the top ten hold 14% to 15%. Sequenced here: peripheral blood mononuclear cells (PBMCs), sampled at baseline. Receptors were obtained from a human donor with classical Hodgkin lymphoma.

J is TRBJ1-1 and V is TRBV7-8; the match to TRBD1 covers 7 bases. CDR1 SGHVS and CDR2 FQNEAQ come from the germline V gene. The J segment lost 1 base and the V segment lost 7 bases, leaving 6 bases of the junction unmatched. The CDR3 contains 14 residues. CDR3 loop: CASNGGDRNTEAFF. The CDR3 region has the DNA TGTGCCAGCAACGGTGGGGACAGGAACACTGAAGCTTTCTTT.

V and J are TRBV2 and TRBJ1-2, with 8 nucleotides matching TRBD1. The CDR3 has 14 residues. The trim removed 6 bases at V and 7 bases at J, leaving 10 bases unmatched. Germline CDR1 SNHLY, CDR2 FYNNEI. As DNA, the CDR3 is TGTGCCAGCAGGGCGGACAGGGTAGTTTTTGGCTACACCTTC. Its translation: CASRADRVVFGYTF.

V gene TRBV4-1 combines with J gene TRBJ1-2, with D unclear. The CDR3 is made up of 14 amino acids. V was pared by 1 base and J by 4 bases, with 10 bases between. Germline V gene data show CDR1 as MGHRA and CDR2 as YSYEKL. CDR3 DNA: TGCGCCAGCAGCCAAGTGGCGGAAGCCTATGGCTACACCTTC. Protein: CASSQVAEAYGYTF.

The V call is TRBV19, the J call TRBJ2-7; 10 nucleotides match TRBD1. The CDR3 is made up of 15 amino acids. J was trimmed by 3 bases and V by 5 bases; bases with no gene match: 7. CDR1 is LNHDA, CDR2 SQIVND, per germline (reference sequence). The DNA of the CDR3 is TGTGCCAGTAGTGCTCCGGGACAGGGGCTCTACGAGCAGTACTTC. Translating it yields CASSAPGQGLYEQYF.

The chain carries TRBV6-5 and TRBJ2-5, with 9 positions matching TRBD1. J was trimmed by 5 bases and V by 6 bases; bases with no gene match: 10. This CDR3 is built from 15 residues. Germline V gives CDR1 MNHEY, CDR2 SVGAGI. CDR3 DNA sequence: TGTGCCAGCAGCGGCAAAACAGGGGGCGTTGAGACCCAGTACTTC. Translating gives CASSGKTGGVETQYF.

V gene TRBV27 combines with J gene TRBJ2-1; unclear D gene. Between the trimmed V and J ends, which lost 4 bases and 5 bases, there was a span of 6 bases. This CDR3 region has 12 residues. Germline-derived CDR1 and CDR2 are MNHEY and SMNVEV (reference sequence). In DNA, the CDR3 is TGTGCCAGCAGTTCACCCAACAATGAGCAGTTCTTC. Encoded protein: CASSSPNNEQFF.

The rearrangement joins TRBV6-1 to TRBJ1-4, with no clear D. V was trimmed by 3 bases and J by 6 bases, leaving 11 bases between them. The CDR3 runs 14 residues. Germline assignment: CDR1 MNHNS and CDR2 SASEGT. As DNA, the CDR3 is TGTGCCAGCAGTGATTGGATCGGGGATGAAAAACTGTTTTTT. Encoded protein: CASSDWIGDEKLFF.

The chain carries TRBV27 and TRBJ1-1, with D possibly TRBD1 on 5 matching bases. Trimming left V 3 bases short and J 4 bases short, with 9 bases between. The CDR3 consists of 13 residues. Germline lookup yields CDR1 MNHEY and CDR2 SMNVEV (reference sequence). The chain's CDR3 is CASSFREITEAFF. The CDR3, as DNA: TGTGCCAGCAGTTTCAGGGAGATCACTGAAGCTTTCTTT.

A single count supports this clone. The gene calls are TRBV5-4 and TRBJ1-1; perhaps TRBD1 as D (5 bases). CDR3 length: 15 residues. Germline assignment: CDR1 SGHNT and CDR2 YYREEE (reference sequence). V lost 4 bases to trimming and J lost 4 bases, with 17 bases between them. The CDR3 region has the DNA TGTGCCAGCAGCGCTCGGCAAGGGGCGAGCACTGAAGCTTTCTTT. This translates into CASSARQGASTEAFF.

This chain connects TRBV30 to TRBJ2-5; no definite D call. V dropped 0 bases and J dropped 2 bases, with 7 bases sitting between them. Germline V gene lookup returns CDR1 GTSNPN and CDR2 SVGIG (reference sequence). This CDR3 is built from 13 residues. CDR3 sequence reads: CAWSVQLQETQYF. CDR3 bases: TGTGCCTGGAGTGTACAACTGCAAGAGACCCAGTACTTC.

This chain joins TRBV5-1 and TRBJ2-7; 9 bases agree with TRBD2. The CDR3 totals 14 residues. CDR1 and CDR2 (germline): SGHRS, YFSETQ. V was pared by 5 bases and J by 6 bases, with 9 bases of the junction left unmatched. CDR3 protein: CASSIIGTSSEQYF. The CDR3 DNA sequence: TGCGCCAGCAGTATTATAGGGACTAGCTCCGAGCAGTACTTC.

This chain connects TRBV6-6 to TRBJ1-2, with 8 nucleotides matching TRBD1. This CDR3 spans 14 amino acids. The trim removed 8 bases at V and 5 bases at J, leaving 10 bases unmatched. From germline, CDR1 is MNHNY and CDR2 SVGAGI (reference sequence). The CDR3 here is CASGETGAIYGYTF. The CDR3, as DNA: TGTGCCAGCGGGGAGACAGGGGCGATATATGGCTACACCTTC.

This chain connects TRBV19 to TRBJ1-1; 10 bases line up with TRBD1. This CDR3 spans 12 amino acids. The V gene's germline CDR1 is LNHDA and CDR2 SQIVND (reference sequence). V was pared by 5 bases and J by 7 bases, with 1 base of the junction left unmatched. As DNA, the CDR3 is TGTGCCAGTAGTGGGGACAGGGGTGAAGCTTTCTTT. Its translation is CASSGDRGEAFF.

This chain joins TRBV7-9 and TRBJ1-4; D ambiguous. From germline, CDR1 is SEHNR and CDR2 FQNEAQ (reference sequence). The CDR3 is made up of 15 amino acids. Between the trimmed V and J ends, which lost 3 bases and 0 bases, there was a span of 8 bases. The CDR3 DNA reads TGTGCCAGCAGCTTCCCTATGACAACTAATGAAAAACTGTTTTTT. This sequence encodes CASSFPMTTNEKLFF.

This clone was detected only once. V gene TRBV15 combines with J gene TRBJ1-2, with D unresolved. The length of the CDR3 is 15 residues. Trimming took 0 bases from V and 3 from J, leaving 11 bases between them. Germline values: CDR1 LNHNV, CDR2 YYDKDF (reference sequence). The CDR3 spells CATSRDSETHYGYTF. For the CDR3, the DNA is TGTGCCACCAGCAGAGATTCAGAAACACACTATGGCTACACCTTC.

The gene calls are TRBV5-1 and TRBJ1-6, with D perhaps matching TRBD1 (5 bases). The CDR3 contains 15 residues. Germline V lookup: CDR1 SGHRS, CDR2 YFSETQ. V shed 3 bases and J shed 14 bases, with 21 bases lying between them. This CDR3 reads CASSWGGESADTLHF. DNA of the CDR3: TGCGCCAGCAGCTGGGGAGGGGAGTCCGCCGACACCCTCCACTTT.

The gene calls are TRBV6-5 and TRBJ2-1; D gene ambiguous. The V end lost 2 bases, the J end lost 9 bases, and 11 bases lay between the germline ends. The CDR3 sequence is 13 residues long. In germline, CDR1 is MNHEY, CDR2 SVGAGI. CDR3 sequence reads: CASSYALTGEQFF. Here the CDR3 DNA reads TGTGCCAGCAGTTACGCCCTGACTGGTGAGCAGTTCTTC.

The gene calls are TRBV7-2 and TRBJ1-2, with D possibly matching TRBD1 (6 bases). The CDR3 covers 16 residues. V lost 5 bases, J lost 5 bases, and 21 bases lay in between. The germline V gene has CDR1 SGHTA and CDR2 FQGNSA. The DNA of the CDR3 is TGTGCCAGCAGCCCCCGCAACTCCGGGGGGGCATATGGCTACACCTTC. As protein: CASSPRNSGGAYGYTF.

The chain has TRBV5-1 and TRBJ1-4; maybe TRBD1 (5 bases). This CDR3 is built from 18 residues. Germline V lookup: CDR1 SGHRS, CDR2 YFSETQ. V was shortened by 1 base and J by 7 bases, with 23 bases between the two germline ends. The CDR3 spells CASSLQGIALGGLEKLFF. The CDR3 nucleotides are TGCGCCAGCAGCTTGCAGGGCATCGCCCTTGGGGGTCTTGAAAAACTGTTTTTT.

The chain joins TRBV5-1 to TRBJ2-7; D not resolved. CDR1 SGHRS and CDR2 YFSETQ come from the germline V gene. V lost 3 bases and J lost 3, with 10 bases in between. The CDR3 is made up of 13 amino acids. CDR3 coding DNA: TGCGCCAGCAGCTGGACGGTAAGCTACGAGCAGTACTTC. It yields the protein CASSWTVSYEQYF. Looking up the rest from reference TRBV5-1 and TRBJ2-7 gives the full variable domain: KAGVTQTPRYLIKTRGQQVTLSCSPISGHRSVSWYQQTPGQGLQFLFEYFSETQRNKGNFPGRFSGRQFSNSRSEMNVSTLELGDSALYLCASSWTVSYEQYFGPGTRLTVT.

In the case of this clone: Germline and junction disagree at one end, which may indicate a read error. The chain employs TRBV7-7 and TRBJ2-7, with 9 bases fitting TRBD1. This CDR3 contains 15 residues. The germline V gene encodes CDR1 SSHAT and CDR2 FNYEAQ (reference sequence). The CDR3 is CASSLVRDRDHEQYF. DNA of the CDR3: TGTGCTAGCAGCTTAGTCCGGGACAGGGACCACGAGCAGTACTTC.

The genes are TRBV7-2 and TRBJ2-7; D is possibly TRBD1 (6 bases). The CDR3 sequence is 14 residues long. V lost 3 bases to trimming and J lost 0 bases, with 9 bases between them. Per the germline V gene, CDR1 is SGHTA and CDR2 is FQGNSA. CDR3 amino acids: CASSFTGTSYEQYF. CDR3 DNA: TGTGCCAGCAGCTTTACAGGGACCTCCTACGAGCAGTACTTC.

The gene calls are TRBV30 and TRBJ2-5; weak D call: TRBD1 (5 bases). The V and J ends lost 4 bases and 1 base respectively, with 10 bases between them. The CDR3 is made up of 13 amino acids. CDR1 and CDR2 from the germline V gene are GTSNPN and SVGIG (reference sequence). CDR3 amino acids: CAWNRGSQETQYF. The CDR3 DNA reads as TGTGCCTGGAATAGGGGTTCCCAAGAGACCCAGTACTTC.

The chain uses TRBV15 and TRBJ1-1; 7 positions agree with TRBD1. J lost 5 bases, V lost 4 bases, and 1 base had no gene match. Germline V CDR1 and CDR2: LNHNV, YYDKDF (reference sequence). The CDR3 sequence is 12 residues long. In nucleotides, the CDR3 is TGTGCCACCAGCACACAGGGGACTGAAGCTTTCTTT. Residues: CATSTQGTEAFF.

The chain joins TRBV6-5 to TRBJ1-1; no definite D call. The CDR3 spans 14 residues. The germline V and J ends were trimmed by 0 bases and 4 bases, with 9 bases remaining between them. Per germline, CDR1 MNHEY and CDR2 SVGAGI. CDR3 DNA: TGTGCCAGCAGTTACTCGGGTTACGGCACTGAAGCTTTCTTT. It is translated as CASSYSGYGTEAFF.